The clone carrying this TCR beta chain came up many times. Antigen specificity is unknown. The sample is drawn from a study of T cell repertoires in cytomegalovirus infection. The overall study: From public TCR beta signatures came an indication of both CMV infection and matching HLA type. Study results and limitations: Individuals carrying CMV plus the relevant HLA were identified by cumulative frequency of public TCR beta families. There were HLA-C-restricted CMV-specific TCR beta clonotypes dominating the ex vivo response.

Via MiXCR, TCRdb re-called the reads, giving one row per CDR3 protein. Here the sample spans some 230,000 distinct CDR3 sequences, roughly 22% being singletons. Between the trimmed V and J ends, which lost 2 bases and 2 bases, there was a span of 8 bases. The CDR3 is 14 residues long. Germline V CDR1 and CDR2: MNHEY, SVGAGI. The TCR comes from a human donor in good health (CMV status not recorded). Some clones in this sample may be carry-over from other donors' samples. The sample consisted of CD8+ T cells from PBMCs. The chain links TRBV6-5 to TRBJ2-3, with D perhaps matching TRBD2 (6 bases). The CDR3 DNA follows: TGTGCCAGCAGTTACGGACTACTCACAGATACGCAGTATTTT. It specifies CASSYGLLTDTQYF.